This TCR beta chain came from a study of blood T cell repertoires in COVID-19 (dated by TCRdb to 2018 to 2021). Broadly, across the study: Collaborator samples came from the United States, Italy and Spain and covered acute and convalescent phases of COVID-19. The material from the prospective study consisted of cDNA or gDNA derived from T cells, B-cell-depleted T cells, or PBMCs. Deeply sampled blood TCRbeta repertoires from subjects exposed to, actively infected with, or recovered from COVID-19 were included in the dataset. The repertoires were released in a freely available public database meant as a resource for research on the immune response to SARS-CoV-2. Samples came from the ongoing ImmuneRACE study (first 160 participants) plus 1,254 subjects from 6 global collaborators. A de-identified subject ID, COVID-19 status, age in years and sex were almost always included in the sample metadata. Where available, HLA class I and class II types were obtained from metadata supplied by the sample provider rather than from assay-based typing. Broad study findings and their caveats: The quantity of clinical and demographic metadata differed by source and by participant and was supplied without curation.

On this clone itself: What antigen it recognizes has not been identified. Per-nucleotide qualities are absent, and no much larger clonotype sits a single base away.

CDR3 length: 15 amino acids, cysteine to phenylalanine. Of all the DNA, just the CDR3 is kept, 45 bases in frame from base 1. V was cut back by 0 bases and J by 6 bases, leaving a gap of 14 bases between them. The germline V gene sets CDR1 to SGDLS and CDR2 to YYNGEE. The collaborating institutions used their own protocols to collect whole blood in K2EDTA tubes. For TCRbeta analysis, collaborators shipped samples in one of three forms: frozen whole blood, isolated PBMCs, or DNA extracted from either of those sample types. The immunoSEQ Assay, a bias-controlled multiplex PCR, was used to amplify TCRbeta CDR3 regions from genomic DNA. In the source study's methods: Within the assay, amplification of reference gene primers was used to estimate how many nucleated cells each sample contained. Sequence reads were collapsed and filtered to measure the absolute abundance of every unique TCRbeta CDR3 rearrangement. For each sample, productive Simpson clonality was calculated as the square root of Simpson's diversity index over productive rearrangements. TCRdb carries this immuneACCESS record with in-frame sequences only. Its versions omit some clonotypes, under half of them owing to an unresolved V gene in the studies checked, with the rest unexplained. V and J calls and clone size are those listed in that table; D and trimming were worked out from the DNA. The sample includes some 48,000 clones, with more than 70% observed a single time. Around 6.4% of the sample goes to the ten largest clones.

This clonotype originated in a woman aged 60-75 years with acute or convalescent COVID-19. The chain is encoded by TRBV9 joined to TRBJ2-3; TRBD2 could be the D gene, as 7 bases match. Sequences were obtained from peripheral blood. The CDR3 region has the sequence CASSVAGGLGDTQYF. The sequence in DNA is TGTGCCAGCAGCGTAGCGGGGGGCCTAGGGGATACGCAGTATTTT. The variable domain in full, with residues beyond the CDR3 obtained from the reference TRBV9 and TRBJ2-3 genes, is DSGVTQTPKHLITATGQRVTLRCSPRSGDLSVYWYQQSLDQGLQFLIQYYNGEERAKGNILERFSAQQFPDLHSELNLSSLELGDSALYFCASSVAGGLGDTQYFGPGTRLTVL.